This T cell receptor beta chain was found in a study of T cell repertoires in cytomegalovirus infection. Study overall: A matching HLA type, together with CMV infection, was signaled by public TCR beta signatures.

Looked up from germline, CDR1 is SGHVS and CDR2 is FNYEAQ. V trimming: 0 bases; J trimming: 10 bases; junction bases outside the gene matches: 1. This CDR3 has 13 amino acids. Whole-study results and caveats: Summed frequency of shared TCR beta families picked out CMV carriers who also had the relevant HLA. Clonotypes of TCR beta that were HLA-C-restricted and CMV-specific dominated the ex vivo response.

This clonotype was seen at least ten times. Its antigen is unknown. TCRdb redid the calling of the reads with MiXCR, one entry per CDR3 protein. The table has about 250,000 distinct CDR3 sequences, about a sixth seen once; the top ten hold less than 50%. Sequencing was performed on CD8+ T cells from PBMCs. The TCR comes from a human donor in good health (CMV status not recorded). Some clones in this sample may be carry-over from other donors' samples. The chain combines TRBV7-6 with TRBJ2-1; 9 positions match TRBD2. In DNA form, the CDR3 reads TGTGCCAGCAGCTTAGCCCTAGCGGGAGAGCAGTTCTTC. Its translation: CASSLALAGEQFF.